This T cell receptor beta chain comes out of a study of Graves' ophthalmopathy and Graves' hyperthyroidism. The wider study: Specimen type is peripheral blood, obtained at initial diagnosis before any treatment.

Researchers took RNA transcripts and amplified TCR beta CDR3 regions from them. Amplification began with first-round RT-PCR using HTBI primers, then second-round multiplex PCR was performed. A single record per CDR3 protein comes from TCRdb applying MiXCR to the multiplex PCR reads. This repertoire shows 200,000 to 300,000 distinct CDR3 sequences, approximately 42% found once; its top ten account for around half. Trimming shortened V by 4 bases and J by 6 bases, and 13 bases separated the two germline ends. This CDR3 has 14 residues. Germline V CDR1 and CDR2: SGHNT, YYREEE (reference sequence). Sequencing was performed on peripheral blood. V gene TRBV5-4 combines with J gene TRBJ1-4; the D gene is possibly TRBD1 (5 bases). This TCR came from an adult man with Graves' ophthalmopathy. The CDR3 region has the DNA TGTGCCAGCAGCCTCGGGACGGAGGATGAAAAACTGTTTTTT. Translated: CASSLGTEDEKLFF.